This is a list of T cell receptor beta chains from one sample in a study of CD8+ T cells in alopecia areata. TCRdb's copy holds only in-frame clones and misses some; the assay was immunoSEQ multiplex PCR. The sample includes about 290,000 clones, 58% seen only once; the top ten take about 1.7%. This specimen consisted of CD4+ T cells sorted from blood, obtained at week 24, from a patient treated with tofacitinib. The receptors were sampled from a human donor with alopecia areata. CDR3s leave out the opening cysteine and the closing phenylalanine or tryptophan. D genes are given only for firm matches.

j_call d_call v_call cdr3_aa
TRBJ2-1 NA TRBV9 ASSTPRGGYDEQF
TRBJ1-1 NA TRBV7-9 ASSPTGGVMNTEAF
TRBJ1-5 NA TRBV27 ASRPRGANNQPQH
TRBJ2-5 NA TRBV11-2 ASSLGGQETQY
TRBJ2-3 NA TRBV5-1 ASSLDQSSPTDTQY
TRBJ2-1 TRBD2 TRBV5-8 ASSPGTSGYNEQF
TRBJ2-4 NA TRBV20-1 SARVDIQY
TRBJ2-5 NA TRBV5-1 ASSLESPGVETQY
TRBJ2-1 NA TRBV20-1 SARRDEQF
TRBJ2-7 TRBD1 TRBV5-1 ASSVTPGQGGRVAEQY
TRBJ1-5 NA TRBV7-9 ASSLEGSSSNQPQH
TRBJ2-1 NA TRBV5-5 ASIPPLGYNEQF
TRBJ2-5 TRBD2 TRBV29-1 SAMTSAGETQY
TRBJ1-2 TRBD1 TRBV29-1 SVEELGKGALNGYT
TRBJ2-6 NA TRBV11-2 ASSSFGGANVLT
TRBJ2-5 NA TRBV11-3 ASGDGPGETQY
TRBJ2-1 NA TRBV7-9 ASSFDFSYNEQF
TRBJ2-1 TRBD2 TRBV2 ATERGAYNEQF
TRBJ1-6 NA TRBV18 ASAQSGDSPLH
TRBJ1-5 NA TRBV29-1 SVGANSNQPQH
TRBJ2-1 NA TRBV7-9 ASSLRVYNEQF
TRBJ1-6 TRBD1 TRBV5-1 ASSWGNRGGDSPLH
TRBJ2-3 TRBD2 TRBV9 ASSLSGGDSAQY
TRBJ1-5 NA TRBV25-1 ASSGTRGDNQPQH
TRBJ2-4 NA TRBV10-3 AISDPAGPDRDIQY
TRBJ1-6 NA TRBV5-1 ASSLAGANSPLH
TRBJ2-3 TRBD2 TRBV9 ASSATSGGVDTQY
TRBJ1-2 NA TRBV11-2 ASSLVSGSGYT
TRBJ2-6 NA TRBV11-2 ASSLVFPRGQQANVLT
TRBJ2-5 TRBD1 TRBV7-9 ASRSGQGEFPQETQY
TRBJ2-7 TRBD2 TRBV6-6 ASSYYPGREQY
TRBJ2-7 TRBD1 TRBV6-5 ASSQGQTYEQY
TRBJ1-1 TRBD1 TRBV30 AWSRTGWAF
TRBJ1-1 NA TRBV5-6 ASSLELNTEAF
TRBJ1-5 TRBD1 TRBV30 AWSRGTGVINQPQH
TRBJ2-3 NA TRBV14 ASSHERHGTSTDTQY
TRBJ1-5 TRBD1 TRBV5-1 ASSWGQGADQPQH
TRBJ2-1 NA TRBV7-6 ASSLAGGTANEQF
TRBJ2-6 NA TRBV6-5 ASSRQLSGANVLT
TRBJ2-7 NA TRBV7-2 ASSRLRGTYEQY
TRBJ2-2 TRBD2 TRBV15 ATSRTSGVGGELF
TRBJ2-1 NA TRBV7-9 ASSSYSPEQF
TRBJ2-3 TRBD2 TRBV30 AWSVLRTFSGGTSTDTQY
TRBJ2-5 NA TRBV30 AWRHAGARETQY
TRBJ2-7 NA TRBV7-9 ASSFGQGEYEQY
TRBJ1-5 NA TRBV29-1 SVEANRDILNQPQH
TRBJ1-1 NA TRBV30 AWSPGGTEAF
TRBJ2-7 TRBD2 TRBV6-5 ASSRSGEKYEQY
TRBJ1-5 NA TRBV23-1 ASSQSRGGYQPQH
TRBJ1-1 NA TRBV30 AWNSVNTEAF
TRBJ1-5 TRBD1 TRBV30 AGSWDSLNQPQH
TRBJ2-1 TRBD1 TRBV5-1 ASSPGTGSYNEQF
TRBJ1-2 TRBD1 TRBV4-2 ASSLSGQGDYGYT
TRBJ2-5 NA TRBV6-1 ASSERAGLPQETQY
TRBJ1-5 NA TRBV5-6 ASSLDGRYQPQH